The clone carrying this T cell receptor (beta chain) was picked up many times. Its antigen is as yet unknown. The sample originates from a study of neurological immune-mediated disorders. The study, taken as a whole, reports: TCR clonal expansion peaked in HTLV-1-associated myelopathy patients and was lowest in multiple sclerosis patients. One related-CDR3 cluster, identified by phylogenetic grouping, held the repertoires of 18 of 34 multiple sclerosis patients and was a possible signature.

MiXCR, applied by TCRdb to the 5' RACE reads, yields one record per CDR3 protein. The sample lists tens of thousands of distinct CDR3 sequences; 3% to 4% were seen once. This receptor was identified in a middle-aged man with multiple sclerosis. Sequencing used PBMCs.

The CDR3 DNA is TGTGCCAGCAGTTTAATCCCTGACAGGATTAGGTCTGAAGCTTTCTTT. This translates into CASSLIPDRIRSEAFF. This chain uses TRBV27 with TRBJ1-1; D possibly corresponds to TRBD1 (6 bases). The CDR3 is made up of 16 amino acids. The V end lost 2 bases, the J end lost 6 bases, and 19 bases lay between the germline ends. Germline assignment: CDR1 MNHEY and CDR2 SMNVEV (reference sequence).